These 19 T cell receptor beta chains share one sample of origin, sequenced in a study of a mutant IDH1 vaccine in newly diagnosed glioma. Their specific antigens are unknown. Repertoires were generated with immunoSEQ multiplex PCR, while TCRdb's copy carries only in-frame clones and drops some. This table holds 37,000 or so clones, about four fifths found once. Indicated time point: week 5, during vaccination. In the vaccine, a single dose held 300 ug of the mutant IDH1 20-mer peptide, along with topical imiquimod. Sample: PBMCs, taken from a glioma patient whose treatment included an IDH1 peptide vaccine. These receptors all come from a man under 40 with glioma.

The V call is TRBV5-1, the J call TRBJ1-5; a possible D gene is TRBD1 (5 bases). In germline, CDR1 is SGHRS, CDR2 YFSETQ. With 1 base removed from V and 6 bases from J, the gap between germline ends came to 11 bases. The CDR3 is made up of 14 amino acids. The CDR3 loop reads CASSLFGGGQPQHF. In DNA, the CDR3 is TGCGCCAGCAGCTTGTTCGGGGGGGGTCAGCCCCAGCATTTT.

V gene TRBV28 combines with J gene TRBJ2-2, with D perhaps TRBD1 or TRBD2 (6 bases each). This CDR3 contains 16 residues. Germline assignment: CDR1 MDHEN and CDR2 SYDVKM. The V end was cut by 6 bases, the J end by 5 bases, with 19 bases between. The CDR3 loop is CASSTSSGGGTGELFF. The CDR3 DNA follows: TGTGCCAGCAGCACCTCGAGCGGAGGGGGGACCGGGGAGCTGTTTTTT.

The chain links TRBV9 to TRBJ2-5; weak D call: TRBD2 (6 bases). The ends were cut back, 0 bases at V and 5 bases at J, with 14 bases in the middle. The germline CDR1 and CDR2 sequences are SGDLS and YYNGEE. This CDR3 has 15 residues. The CDR3 sequence: CASSVGVGSGETQYF. CDR3 DNA sequence: TGTGCCAGCAGCGTAGGGGTCGGGAGTGGCGAGACCCAGTACTTC.

The J gene is TRBJ1-2, the V gene TRBV4-1; D remains unclear. The germline V and J ends were trimmed by 4 bases and 4 bases, with 16 bases remaining between them. From germline, CDR1 is MGHRA and CDR2 YSYEKL. CDR3 length: 15 amino acids. CDR3 nucleotide sequence: TGCGCCAGCAGCCGAGACACCTCCGAAGGCTATGGCTACACCTTC. It translates to CASSRDTSEGYGYTF.

This chain connects TRBV30 to TRBJ1-5; a weak D match, TRBD1 (6 bases). V lost 1 base and J 11 bases, leaving 24 bases between the germline ends. The CDR3 spans 16 residues. Germline-derived CDR1 and CDR2 are GTSNPN and SVGIG (reference sequence). The CDR3 DNA reads as TGTGCCTGGAGTGAAAATACAGGGTGGCAGGGCGGGTCCCAGCATTTT. Its translation is CAWSENTGWQGGSQHF. The variable domain in full, with the rest retrieved from reference TRBV30 and TRBJ1-5, is SQTIHQWPATLVQPVGSPLSLECTVEGTSNPNLYWYRQAAGRGLQLLFYSVGIGQISSEVPQNLSASRPQDRQFILSSKKLLLSDSGFYLCAWSENTGWQGGSQHFGDGTRLSIL.

The J gene is TRBJ2-6, the V gene TRBV30, with a tentative D call TRBD2 (5 bases). Deletions cut 3 bases from V and 4 bases from J, with 10 bases between. This CDR3 is 14 amino acids long. Germline CDR1 and CDR2: GTSNPN and SVGIG (reference sequence). CDR3 coding DNA: TGTGCCTGGAGAACGGGGATGGGGGCCAACGTCCTGACTTTC. The encoded protein is CAWRTGMGANVLTF.

This clone came up a few times. V gene TRBV6-5 combines with J gene TRBJ1-2; unclear D gene. Per germline, CDR1 MNHEY and CDR2 SVGAGI. Trimming took off 6 bases at V and 8 bases at J, with 19 bases between the two ends. The CDR3 covers 14 residues. The DNA for the CDR3 is TGTGCCAGCAGGCCCTTCGAGGGCTTGAAGGGCTACACCTTC. Its translation: CASRPFEGLKGYTF.

This rearrangement joins TRBV5-1 to TRBJ2-1; 13 nucleotides match TRBD2. The CDR3 length is 15 residues. Germline lookup yields CDR1 SGHRS and CDR2 YFSETQ. Trimming removed 3 bases from V and 8 bases from J; junction bases left unmatched: 5. The CDR3 DNA sequence: TGCGCCAGCAGCTCCGGGACTAGCGGGGCGGATGAGCAGTTCTTC. Translating it yields CASSSGTSGADEQFF.

J is TRBJ1-5 and V is TRBV19; D is perhaps TRBD1 (6 bases). Looked up from germline, CDR1 is LNHDA and CDR2 is SQIVND (reference sequence). V shed 8 bases and J shed 2 bases, with 19 bases lying between them. CDR3 length: 16 amino acids. CDR3 bases: TGTGCCAGTGGCGCCAGGGGACAATATGGCAATCAGCCCCAGCATTTT. As protein: CASGARGQYGNQPQHF.

The chain links TRBV29-1 to TRBJ2-3, with 7 bases lining up with TRBD1. This CDR3 contains 15 residues. Trimming at V came to 3 bases and at J to 1 base, leaving 7 bases not matched to a gene. Germline V gene data show CDR1 as SQVTM and CDR2 as ANQGSEA. The CDR3 here is CSVDGPTGGTDTQYF. CDR3 coding DNA: TGCAGCGTTGATGGGCCAACAGGGGGCACAGATACGCAGTATTTT.

Only one count was recorded for this clone. The rearrangement links TRBV27 to TRBJ1-5, with a tentative D call TRBD1 (6 bases). Trimming removed 3 bases at V and 6 bases at J, with 15 bases between. Looked up from germline, CDR1 is MNHEY and CDR2 is SMNVEV (reference sequence). The CDR3 is 15 residues long. This chain's CDR3 is CASSLVQGLSQPQHF. DNA of the CDR3: TGTGCCAGCAGTTTGGTACAGGGTCTGAGTCAGCCCCAGCATTTT.

Comment on this clone: The junction and the germline gene differ at one end; a read error may be behind it. V and J are TRBV4-2 and TRBJ2-3, with TRBD2 identical over 11 bases. The CDR3 runs to 16 residues. Per germline, CDR1 LGHNA and CDR2 YNFKEQ. This CDR3 reads CASRQELAGGTDTQYF. DNA for the CDR3: TGTGCCAGCAGGCAAGAACTAGCGGGAGGCACAGATACGCAGTATTTT.

V usage is TRBV6-5 and J usage is TRBJ1-2; D is ambiguous. Germline CDR1 is MNHEY and CDR2 is SVGAGI. The CDR3 spans 14 residues. Trimming shortened V by 0 bases and J by 4 bases, and 9 bases separated the two germline ends. CDR3 in DNA: TGTGCCAGCAGTTACTCAACAGAGACCTATGGCTACACCTTC. It yields the protein CASSYSTETYGYTF.

This clone was detected once. The gene calls are TRBV27 and TRBJ2-2; no definite D call. Germline V gene data show CDR1 as MNHEY and CDR2 as SMNVEV (reference sequence). This CDR3 comprises 14 residues. Trimming left V 4 bases short and J 0 bases short, with 6 bases between. In DNA, the CDR3 is TGTGCCAGCAGTTCGCTAGCGAACACCGGGGAGCTGTTTTTT. Protein sequence: CASSSLANTGELFF.

This sequence joins TRBV18 and TRBJ1-5; D perhaps matches TRBD1 (6 bases). Per the germline V gene, CDR1 is KGHSH and CDR2 is LQKENI. The germline V and J ends were trimmed by 3 bases and 4 bases, with 7 bases remaining between them. This CDR3 has 13 amino acids. CDR3 DNA sequence: TGTGCCAGCTCACCGGACAGAAATCAGCCCCAGCATTTT. Its translation is CASSPDRNQPQHF.

V usage is TRBV10-3 and J usage is TRBJ2-3, with 10 bases matching TRBD1. The V segment lost 10 bases and the J segment 4 bases; nucleotides outside the gene matches: 14. Germline V gene lookup returns CDR1 ENHRY and CDR2 SYGVKD. The length of the CDR3 is 16 residues. The CDR3, as DNA: TGTGCCACCGACCGGGGACAGGGGAATGTCGCAGATACGCAGTATTTT. This translates into CATDRGQGNVADTQYF.

The CDR3 coding sequence is TGTGCCAGCGGGCGGGTACTAGAGACCCAGTACTTC. Its protein is CASGRVLETQYF. The J gene is TRBJ2-5, the V gene TRBV2, with D possibly matching TRBD2 (5 bases). Trimming removed 8 bases from V and 4 bases from J, with 11 bases in between. In germline, CDR1 is SNHLY, CDR2 FYNNEI. CDR3 length equals 12 residues. The whole variable domain, remainder taken from reference TRBV2 and TRBJ2-5, is EPEVTQTPSHQVTQMGQEVILRCVPISNHLYFYWYRQILGQKVEFLVSFYNNEISEKSEIFDDQFSVERPDGSNFTLKIRSTKLEDSAMYFCASGRVLETQYFGPGTRLLVL.

The chain has TRBV30 and TRBJ2-3; tentatively, D is TRBD1 (5 bases). Trimming left V 3 bases short and J 2 bases short, with 15 bases between. The CDR3 loop spans 15 amino acids. Germline CDR1 reads GTSNPN; CDR2 reads SVGIG (reference sequence). CDR3 sequence (DNA): TGTGCCTGGAGCCTTTCGGGCAGGGTCACAGATACGCAGTATTTT. It encodes CAWSLSGRVTDTQYF.

This CDR3 is CASSVGGASSYNEQFF. The CDR3 bases are TGTGCCAGCAGCGTAGGGGGCGCCAGCTCCTACAATGAGCAGTTCTTC. The rearrangement joins TRBV9 to TRBJ2-1; D is perhaps TRBD1 (5 bases). The CDR3 runs to 16 residues. Trimming took 0 bases from V and 0 from J, leaving 10 bases between them. From germline, CDR1 is SGDLS and CDR2 YYNGEE. Full variable domain (outside the CDR3, taken from reference TRBV9 and TRBJ2-1): DSGVTQTPKHLITATGQRVTLRCSPRSGDLSVYWYQQSLDQGLQFLIQYYNGEERAKGNILERFSAQQFPDLHSELNLSSLELGDSALYFCASSVGGASSYNEQFFGPGTRLTVL.